One and the same sample provided the 28 T cell receptor beta chains below, sequenced in a study of blood T cell repertoires in COVID-19. Data came from immunoSEQ multiplex PCR; TCRdb stores just in-frame clones and leaves some out. The sample shows under 40,000 clones, more than 80% of them seen only once. The material sequenced was peripheral blood. The receptor set was obtained from a man aged 50 to 59 with active or convalescent COVID-19.

The chain joins TRBV6-2 or TRBV6-3 to TRBJ2-5; D is unresolved. The germline CDR1 and CDR2 sequences are MNHEY and SVGEGT. The CDR3 is 16 residues long. V gave up 5 bases and J gave up 5 bases, with 21 bases separating them. The CDR3: CASSRTAGGRKETQYF. The CDR3 nucleotides read TGTGCCAGCAGTCGAACCGCTGGTGGGCGAAAGGAGACCCAGTACTTC.

For the CDR3, the DNA is TGTGCCAGCAGTGAAGAAATCCAGCCTTGGAGGCATTTT. This encodes CASSEEIQPWRHF. This chain connects TRBV6-1 to TRBJ1-5; D is unclear. Germline assignment: CDR1 MNHNS and CDR2 SASEGT. V was shortened by 1 base and J by 15 bases, with 16 bases between the two germline ends. The CDR3 runs to 13 residues.

This clone was detected a few times. V usage is TRBV24-1 and J usage is TRBJ1-5, with D uncertain. The length of the CDR3 is 14 residues. The V end was cut by 3 bases, the J end by 0 bases, with 5 bases between. The germline V gene has CDR1 KGHDR and CDR2 SFDVKD. CDR3 coding DNA: TGTGCCACCAGTGATGCCGGTAGCAATCAGCCCCAGCATTTT. Its protein is CATSDAGSNQPQHF.

The chain recombines TRBV2 with TRBJ2-7; possible D gene TRBD1, 5 bases. CDR3 length: 14 amino acids. Trimming left V 5 bases short and J 2 bases short, with 13 bases between. Germline V gene sequence: CDR1 SNHLY, CDR2 FYNNEI. CDR3 in DNA: TGTGCCAGCAGTTTGGGGCAGGGAACCTACGAGCAGTACTTC. It yields the protein CASSLGQGTYEQYF. Full variable domain (outside the CDR3, taken from reference TRBV2 and TRBJ2-7): EPEVTQTPSHQVTQMGQEVILRCVPISNHLYFYWYRQILGQKVEFLVSFYNNEISEKSEIFDDQFSVERPDGSNFTLKIRSTKLEDSAMYFCASSLGQGTYEQYFGPGTRLTVT.

The chain is built from TRBV2 and TRBJ2-3, with 7 bases that match TRBD1. The CDR3 consists of 15 residues. The germline V gene has CDR1 SNHLY and CDR2 FYNNEI. Trimming cost V 7 bases and J 0 bases; bases outside gene matches: 7. CDR3 region: CASTEMDRSTDTQYF. CDR3 sequence (DNA): TGTGCCAGCACCGAAATGGACAGGAGCACAGATACGCAGTATTTT.

This rearrangement joins TRBV7-9 to TRBJ1-4, with TRBD1 matching over 7 bases. CDR3 length equals 15 residues. CDR1 and CDR2 (germline): SEHNR, FQNEAQ (reference sequence). J was trimmed by 7 bases and V by 4 bases; bases with no gene match: 9. This CDR3 is CASSSQRQGSEKLFF. CDR3 in DNA: TGTGCCAGCAGCTCCCAGAGACAGGGATCTGAAAAACTGTTTTTT.

The chain employs TRBV18 and TRBJ1-5; 10 bases map to TRBD1. The junction had 5 bases not matched to a gene; V was cut back by 3 bases and J by 6 bases. Germline V lookup: CDR1 KGHSH, CDR2 LQKENI. The CDR3 length is 15 residues. This chain's CDR3 is CASSPGQGSGQPQHF. Written as DNA, the CDR3 is TGTGCCAGCTCACCGGGACAGGGGAGTGGTCAGCCCCAGCATTTT.

This clone was picked up one time. V is TRBV7-9 and J is TRBJ2-7; 9 positions agree with TRBD1. CDR1 is SEHNR, CDR2 FQNEAQ, per germline (reference sequence). The CDR3 loop spans 15 amino acids. The ends lost 1 base at V and 3 bases at J; junction bases unmatched: 4. DNA for the CDR3: TGTGCCAGCAGCTTAGTACAGGGGGCGCGCTACGAGCAGTACTTC. Protein sequence: CASSLVQGARYEQYF.

This clone has only a few counts. The chain combines TRBV11-2 with TRBJ2-7; 8 bases align to TRBD2. Trimming removed 1 base from V and 4 bases from J; junction bases left unmatched: 12. The V gene's germline CDR1 is SGHAT and CDR2 FQNNGV. This CDR3 has 17 amino acids. Written as DNA, the CDR3 is TGTGCCAGCAGCTTAGGGGAGCAAGCGGGGGCCCAGTACGAGCAGTACTTC. This codes for CASSLGEQAGAQYEQYF.

The chain couples TRBV5-1 to TRBJ2-5; 15 bases align to TRBD2. The V gene's germline CDR1 is SGHRS and CDR2 YFSETQ. V was pared by 4 bases and J by 5 bases, with 9 bases of the junction left unmatched. The CDR3 totals 17 residues. This CDR3 is CASSPRTSGGAVETQYF. The DNA of the CDR3 is TGCGCCAGCAGCCCGCGGACTAGCGGGGGGGCCGTGGAGACCCAGTACTTC. The full variable domain, rest sourced from reference TRBV5-1 and TRBJ2-5, is KAGVTQTPRYLIKTRGQQVTLSCSPISGHRSVSWYQQTPGQGLQFLFEYFSETQRNKGNFPGRFSGRQFSNSRSEMNVSTLELGDSALYLCASSPRTSGGAVETQYFGPGTRLLVL.

The chain uses TRBV10-3 and TRBJ1-6; possibly TRBD1 for D (5 bases). V lost 3 bases and J 9 bases, leaving 9 bases between the germline ends. Germline CDR1 ENHRY, CDR2 SYGVKD. The CDR3 sequence is 13 residues long. The CDR3 loop reads CAISDQQVSPLHF. For the CDR3, the DNA is TGTGCCATCAGTGATCAACAGGTTTCACCCCTCCACTTT.

A word on this clone: Other DNA sequences in the same sample also yield this CDR3. The chain recombines TRBV11-2 with TRBJ2-7, with a weak D call TRBD1 (6 bases). V lost 1 base, J lost 4 bases, and 11 bases lay in between. The CDR3 extends over 14 amino acids. Looked up from germline, CDR1 is SGHAT and CDR2 is FQNNGV. CDR3 protein: CASSLGTGLYEQYF. The CDR3 DNA follows: TGTGCCAGCAGCTTAGGAACAGGGTTATACGAGCAGTACTTC.

The chain combines TRBV19 with TRBJ2-7; 8 bases agree with TRBD1. The J segment lost 5 bases and the V segment lost 6 bases, leaving 3 bases of the junction unmatched. This CDR3 has 12 residues. From germline, CDR1 is LNHDA and CDR2 SQIVND (reference sequence). CDR3 sequence (DNA): TGTGCCAGTAGAAGGACAGGGAACGAGCAGTACTTC. This gives the protein CASRRTGNEQYF.

The chain carries TRBV2 and TRBJ1-6; D unclear. V lost 7 bases to trimming and J lost 0 bases, with 7 bases between them. Germline V gives CDR1 SNHLY, CDR2 FYNNEI. There are 14 residues in the CDR3. CDR3 protein: CASITSSYNSPLHF. CDR3 bases: TGTGCCAGCATCACGAGCTCCTATAATTCACCCCTCCACTTT.

The chain uses TRBV19 and TRBJ2-5; D is undetermined. Trimming pared 0 bases from V and 7 bases from J, leaving 12 bases between. The CDR3 extends over 14 amino acids. Germline V gene lookup returns CDR1 LNHDA and CDR2 SQIVND (reference sequence). In nucleotides, the CDR3 is TGTGCCAGTAGTATAGACGGTAGCCTGGGGACCCAGTACTTC. Translation: CASSIDGSLGTQYF.

This sequence joins TRBV18 and TRBJ1-5; maybe TRBD1 (6 bases). Germline V CDR1 and CDR2: KGHSH, LQKENI. The CDR3 is 13 residues long. The V and J ends lost 6 bases and 5 bases respectively, with 11 bases between them. The CDR3 loop is CASSGAVDQPQHF. DNA of the CDR3: TGTGCCAGCTCGGGGGCGGTGGATCAGCCCCAGCATTTT.

The chain recombines TRBV7-9 with TRBJ2-5; maybe TRBD2 (7 bases). The CDR3 extends over 16 amino acids. Trimming took off 5 bases at V and 0 bases at J, with 16 bases between the two ends. Per the germline V gene, CDR1 is SEHNR and CDR2 is FQNEAQ (reference sequence). Here the CDR3 reads CASSLGGGPNQETQYF. CDR3 bases: TGTGCCAGCAGCCTGGGGGGGGGCCCCAACCAAGAGACCCAGTACTTC.

By frequency in the sample, this clone is large (0.1 to 1%). The chain combines TRBV25-1 with TRBJ1-1, with 7 bases aligning to TRBD1. There are 14 residues in the CDR3. J was trimmed by 0 bases and V by 7 bases; bases with no gene match: 5. Germline V gene data show CDR1 as MGHDK and CDR2 as SYGVNS. DNA of the CDR3: TGTGCCAGCACCGGGACAGTCCTGAACACTGAAGCTTTCTTT. This codes for CASTGTVLNTEAFF.

The chain combines TRBV2 with TRBJ2-3; the D gene is possibly TRBD1 (5 bases). CDR1 is SNHLY, CDR2 FYNNEI, per germline. The CDR3 consists of 13 residues. V lost 11 bases to trimming and J lost 6 bases, with 18 bases between them. For the CDR3, the DNA is TGTGCCGCAGGTTGGCAGGGCAGGGATACGCAGTATTTT. Residues: CAAGWQGRDTQYF.

The V call is TRBV4-1, the J call TRBJ1-4, with D possibly being TRBD1 (5 bases). This CDR3 is 18 amino acids long. The germline V and J ends were trimmed by 0 bases and 2 bases, with 16 bases remaining between them. From germline, CDR1 is MGHRA and CDR2 YSYEKL. CDR3 bases: TGCGCCAGCAGCCAAGAGGAAGGGAGGGGATACACTAATGAAAAACTGTTTTTT. Its translation is CASSQEEGRGYTNEKLFF.

The V gene is TRBV5-6, the J gene TRBJ2-1, with 7 positions matching TRBD1. There are 14 residues in the CDR3. From germline, CDR1 is SGHDT and CDR2 YYEEEE. J gave up 3 bases and V 6 bases, and 6 bases lay outside the gene matches. CDR3 DNA: TGTGCCAGCACCGAATCAGGGGGCTACAATGAGCAGTTCTTC. This translates into CASTESGGYNEQFF.

This chain joins TRBV11-2 and TRBJ2-2; 8 positions match TRBD2. V lost 8 bases and J lost 0; bases outside the gene matches: 8. The CDR3 has 16 residues. Per the germline V gene, CDR1 is SGHAT and CDR2 is FQNNGV. The CDR3 loop is CASSPIAGTNTGELFF. DNA for the CDR3: TGTGCCAGCTCTCCCATAGCGGGAACGAACACCGGGGAGCTGTTTTTT. The whole variable domain, remainder taken from reference TRBV11-2 and TRBJ2-2, is EAGVAQSPRYKIIEKRQSVAFWCNPISGHATLYWYQQILGQGPKLLIQFQNNGVVDDSQLPKDRFSAERLKGVDSTLKIQPAKLEDSAVYLCASSPIAGTNTGELFFGEGSRLTVL.

The chain couples TRBV6-5 to TRBJ1-2; 7 bases are shared with TRBD1. The V gene's germline CDR1 is MNHEY and CDR2 SVGAGI. The CDR3 loop spans 13 amino acids. J lost 3 bases, V lost 2 bases, and 0 bases had no gene match. The CDR3 nucleotides read TGTGCCAGCAGTTACGACAGGGACTATGGCTACACCTTC. This gives the protein CASSYDRDYGYTF.

V is TRBV5-1 and J is TRBJ1-6; 9 bases are shared with TRBD1. This CDR3 comprises 15 residues. Germline V lookup: CDR1 SGHRS, CDR2 YFSETQ. V dropped 4 bases and J dropped 10; count of bases not matched to a gene: 9. CDR3 amino acids: CASSREQGAESPLHF. In DNA, the CDR3 is TGCGCCAGCAGCAGGGAACAGGGGGCCGAATCACCCCTCCACTTT. The whole variable domain, remainder taken from reference TRBV5-1 and TRBJ1-6, is KAGVTQTPRYLIKTRGQQVTLSCSPISGHRSVSWYQQTPGQGLQFLFEYFSETQRNKGNFPGRFSGRQFSNSRSEMNVSTLELGDSALYLCASSREQGAESPLHFGNGTRLTVT.

The V call is TRBV3-1 (or the pseudogene TRBV3-2), the J call TRBJ1-6, with D possibly TRBD1 on 6 matching bases. Germline V gives CDR1 LGHDT, CDR2 YNNKEL (reference sequence). The length of the CDR3 is 13 residues. Trimming removed 1 base from V and 15 bases from J, with 13 bases in between. CDR3 region: CASSQAGTSLLHF. In DNA form, the CDR3 reads TGTGCCAGCAGCCAAGCCGGGACATCTCTCCTCCACTTT.

The chain joins TRBV14 to TRBJ2-1; 13 bases agree with TRBD2. The CDR3 covers 18 residues. In germline, CDR1 is SGHDN, CDR2 FVKESK. V lost 0 bases, J lost 6 bases, and 8 bases stayed unmatched. CDR3 region: CASSQEVLAGGPGNEQFF. CDR3 coding DNA: TGTGCCAGCAGCCAAGAGGTACTAGCGGGGGGGCCCGGCAATGAGCAGTTCTTC.

The chain has TRBV9 and TRBJ2-5, with a tentative D call TRBD2 (5 bases). The V and J ends lost 1 base and 0 bases respectively, with 10 bases between them. This CDR3 region has 15 residues. CDR1 and CDR2 from the germline V gene are SGDLS and YYNGEE. The CDR3 sequence: CASSVTYGDQETQYF. CDR3 bases: TGTGCCAGCAGCGTAACTTACGGGGACCAAGAGACCCAGTACTTC.

The chain joins TRBV3-1 (or the pseudogene TRBV3-2) to TRBJ2-3; D may be TRBD1 (6 bases). Germline CDR1 LGHDT, CDR2 YNNKEL (reference sequence). The CDR3 runs to 18 residues. V was trimmed by 4 bases and J by 0 bases, leaving 20 bases between them. DNA of the CDR3: TGTGCCAGCAGCCTCGAGGTGACAGGAGGACCTAGCACAGATACGCAGTATTTT. It is translated as CASSLEVTGGPSTDTQYF.